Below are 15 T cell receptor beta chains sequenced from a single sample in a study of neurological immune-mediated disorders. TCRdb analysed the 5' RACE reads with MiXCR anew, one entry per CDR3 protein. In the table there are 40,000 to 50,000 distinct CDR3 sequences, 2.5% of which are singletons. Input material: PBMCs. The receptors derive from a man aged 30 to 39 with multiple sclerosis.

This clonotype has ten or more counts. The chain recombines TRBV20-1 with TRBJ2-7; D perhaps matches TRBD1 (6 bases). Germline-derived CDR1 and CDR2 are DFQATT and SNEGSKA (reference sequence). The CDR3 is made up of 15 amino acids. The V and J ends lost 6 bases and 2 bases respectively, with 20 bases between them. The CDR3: CSAPSRDTGTYEQYF. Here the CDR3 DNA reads TGCAGTGCCCCTTCCCGGGACACGGGCACCTACGAGCAGTACTTC.

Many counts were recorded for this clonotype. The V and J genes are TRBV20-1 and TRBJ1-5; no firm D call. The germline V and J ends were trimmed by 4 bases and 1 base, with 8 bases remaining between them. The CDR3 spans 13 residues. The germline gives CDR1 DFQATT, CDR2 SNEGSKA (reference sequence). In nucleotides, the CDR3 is TGCAGTGCTACGTTTGACAGCAATCAGCCCCAGCATTTT. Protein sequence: CSATFDSNQPQHF.

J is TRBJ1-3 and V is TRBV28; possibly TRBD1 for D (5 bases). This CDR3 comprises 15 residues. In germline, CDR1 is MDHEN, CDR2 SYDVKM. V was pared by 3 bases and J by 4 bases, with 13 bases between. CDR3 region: CASSFRGLFGNTIYF. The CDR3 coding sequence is TGTGCCAGCAGTTTTAGGGGTTTGTTCGGAAACACCATATATTTT.

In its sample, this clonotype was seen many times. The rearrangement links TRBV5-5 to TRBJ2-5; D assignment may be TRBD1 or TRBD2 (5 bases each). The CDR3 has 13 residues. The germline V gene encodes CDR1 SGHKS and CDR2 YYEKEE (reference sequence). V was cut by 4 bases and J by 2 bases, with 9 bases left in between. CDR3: CASSPGPQETQYF. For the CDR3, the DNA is TGTGCCAGCAGCCCGGGACCGCAAGAGACCCAGTACTTC.

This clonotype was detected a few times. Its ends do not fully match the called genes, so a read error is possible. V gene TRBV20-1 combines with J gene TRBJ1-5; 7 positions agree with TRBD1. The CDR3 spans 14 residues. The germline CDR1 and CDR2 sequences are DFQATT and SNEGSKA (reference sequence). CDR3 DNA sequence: TGCAGCTCTCCGGGGCAGGGGGGAAATCAGCACCAGCATTTT. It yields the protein CSSPGQGGNQHQHF.

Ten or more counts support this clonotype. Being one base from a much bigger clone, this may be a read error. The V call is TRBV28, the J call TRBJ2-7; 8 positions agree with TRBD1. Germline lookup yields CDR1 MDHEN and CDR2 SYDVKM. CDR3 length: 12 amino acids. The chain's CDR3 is CASTSGTGGPNF. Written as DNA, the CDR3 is TGTGCCAGCACCTCGGGAACAGGGGGGCCGAACTTC.

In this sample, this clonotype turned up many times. The CDR3 nucleotides read TGTGCCAGCAGCTTATTTGGGGACAATGAGCAGTTCTTC. Its translation is CASSLFGDNEQFF. The chain couples TRBV7-9 to TRBJ2-1; no clear D. The V end was cut by 2 bases, the J end by 5 bases, with 7 bases between. Germline assignment: CDR1 SEHNR and CDR2 FQNEAQ (reference sequence). This CDR3 region has 13 residues. The variable domain in full, completed from reference TRBV7-9 and TRBJ2-1, reads DTGVSQNPRHKITKRGQNVTFRCDPISEHNRLYWYRQTLGQGPEFLTYFQNEAQLEKSRLLSDRFSAERPKGSFSTLEIQRTEQGDSAMYLCASSLFGDNEQFFGPGTRLTVL.

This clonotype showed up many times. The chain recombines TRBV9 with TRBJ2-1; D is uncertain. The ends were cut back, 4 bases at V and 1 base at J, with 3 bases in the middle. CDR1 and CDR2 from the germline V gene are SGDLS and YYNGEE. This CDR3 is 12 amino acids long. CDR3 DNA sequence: TGTGCCAGCAGCCCATCCTACAATGAGCAGTTCTTC. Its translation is CASSPSYNEQFF.

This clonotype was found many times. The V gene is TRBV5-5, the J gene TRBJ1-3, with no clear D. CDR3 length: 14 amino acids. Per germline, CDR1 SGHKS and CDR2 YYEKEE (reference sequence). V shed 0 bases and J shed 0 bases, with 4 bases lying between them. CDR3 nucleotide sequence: TGTGCCAGCAGCTTGGTGTCCTCTGGAAACACCATATATTTT. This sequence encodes CASSLVSSGNTIYF.

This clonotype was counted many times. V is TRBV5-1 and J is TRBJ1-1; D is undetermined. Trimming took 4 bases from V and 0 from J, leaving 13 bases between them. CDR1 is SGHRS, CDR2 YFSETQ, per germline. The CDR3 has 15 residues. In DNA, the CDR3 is TGCGCCAGCAGCCCTCGAGGCCAATTGAACACTGAAGCTTTCTTT. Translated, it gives CASSPRGQLNTEAFF.

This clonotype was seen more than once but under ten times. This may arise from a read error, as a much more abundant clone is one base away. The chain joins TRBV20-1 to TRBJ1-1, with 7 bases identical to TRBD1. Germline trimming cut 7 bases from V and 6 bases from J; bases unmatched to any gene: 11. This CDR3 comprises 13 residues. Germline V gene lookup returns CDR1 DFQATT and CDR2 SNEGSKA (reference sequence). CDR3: CSGDSQGYSEAFF. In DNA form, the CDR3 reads TGCAGTGGGGACTCACAGGGGTATTCTGAAGCTTTCTTT.

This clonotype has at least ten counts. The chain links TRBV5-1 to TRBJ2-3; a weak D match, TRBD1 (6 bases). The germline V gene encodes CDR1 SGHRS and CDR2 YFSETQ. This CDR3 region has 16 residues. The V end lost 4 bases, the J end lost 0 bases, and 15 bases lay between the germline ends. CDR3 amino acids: CASSLGDRSSTDTQYF. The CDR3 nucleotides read TGCGCCAGCAGCCTAGGAGACAGGAGTAGCACAGATACGCAGTATTTT. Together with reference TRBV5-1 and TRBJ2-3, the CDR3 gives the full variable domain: KAGVTQTPRYLIKTRGQQVTLSCSPISGHRSVSWYQQTPGQGLQFLFEYFSETQRNKGNFPGRFSGRQFSNSRSEMNVSTLELGDSALYLCASSLGDRSSTDTQYFGPGTRLTVL.

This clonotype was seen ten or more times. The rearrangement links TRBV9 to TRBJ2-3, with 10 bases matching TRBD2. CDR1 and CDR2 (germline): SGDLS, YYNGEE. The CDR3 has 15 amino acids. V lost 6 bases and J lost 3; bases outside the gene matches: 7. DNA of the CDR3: TGTGCCAGCACGCGCACTAGCGGGGTGACAGATACGCAGTATTTT. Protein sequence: CASTRTSGVTDTQYF.

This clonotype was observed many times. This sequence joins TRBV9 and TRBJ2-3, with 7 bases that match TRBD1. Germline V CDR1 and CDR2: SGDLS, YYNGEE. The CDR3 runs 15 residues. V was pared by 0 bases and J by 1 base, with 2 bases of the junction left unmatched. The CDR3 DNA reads TGTGCCAGCAGCGTAGATGGACAGGGCACAGATACGCAGTATTTT. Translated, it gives CASSVDGQGTDTQYF.

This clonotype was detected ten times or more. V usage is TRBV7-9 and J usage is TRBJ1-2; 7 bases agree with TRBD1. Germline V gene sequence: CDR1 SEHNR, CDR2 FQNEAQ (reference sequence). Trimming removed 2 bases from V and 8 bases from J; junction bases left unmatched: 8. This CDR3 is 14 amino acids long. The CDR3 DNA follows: TGTGCCAGCAGCTTACCGGGACAGCGAACCGGCTACACCTTC. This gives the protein CASSLPGQRTGYTF.